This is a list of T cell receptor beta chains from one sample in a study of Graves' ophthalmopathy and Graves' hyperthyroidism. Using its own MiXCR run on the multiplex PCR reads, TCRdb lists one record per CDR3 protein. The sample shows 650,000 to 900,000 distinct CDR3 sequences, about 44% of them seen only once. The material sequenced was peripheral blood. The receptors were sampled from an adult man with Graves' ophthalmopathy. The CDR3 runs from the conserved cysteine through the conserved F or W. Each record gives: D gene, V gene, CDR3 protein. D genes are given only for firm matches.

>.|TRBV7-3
CASSPDSSRDTQYF
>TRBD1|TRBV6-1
CATKGDRVSEAFF
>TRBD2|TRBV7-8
CASSSLAGGDTGELFF
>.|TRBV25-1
CASSALSDEQFF
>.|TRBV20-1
CSASRHITEAFF
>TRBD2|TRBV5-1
CASSVTIGREGFTKTQYF
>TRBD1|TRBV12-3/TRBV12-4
CATGDRLYEQYF
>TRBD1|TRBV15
CATSRGGGGDRATQHF
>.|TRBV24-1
CASMQYYDQPQHF
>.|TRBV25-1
CASSIGVAETQYF
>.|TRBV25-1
CASEVDGTEAFF
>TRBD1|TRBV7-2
CASSQGQGTVTEAFF
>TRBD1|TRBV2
CASSTPTGYQQPQHF